Listed here is a single TCR beta chain. Its matching antigen is unknown. V shed 0 bases, J shed 9 bases, and the junction held 9 bases outside the gene matches. Germline lookup yields CDR1 MRHNA and CDR2 SNTAGT. The CDR3 is 16 residues long. The data are from a study of cytomegalovirus exposure and HLA in healthy donors. Study observations and caveats: In a later analysis, at a false discovery rate of 0.05, some 15,000 TCR beta sequences were associated with HLA alleles. A few CMV-associated chains were confirmed in vitro to be specific for CMV antigens.

The PCR had 60 Vbeta and 13 Jbeta primers. TCRdb keeps only in-frame clones here, not all; method: immunoSEQ multiplex PCR. The sample consists of under 130,000 clones, roughly 71% of them appearing once. The rearrangement uses TRBV6-4 and TRBJ2-1, with 9 bases aligning to TRBD2. This clonotype originated in a man aged 40-49 years in good health and CMV-seropositive. Sequences were obtained from PBMCs. In DNA, the CDR3 is TGTGCCAGCAGTGACTCGATGCTAGCGGGAAGCGGTGAGCAGTTCTTC. Its translation: CASSDSMLAGSGEQFF.